This passage covers 4 T cell receptor beta chains from one sample sequenced in a study of shared clonotypes between healthy human individuals. TCRdb keeps only in-frame clones here, not all; method: immunoSEQ multiplex PCR. The repertoire includes 900,000 to 1,200,000 clones, around three quarters of them detected once, and roughly 0.65% sits in the top ten. Sequencing was done on a sample of memory CD4+ T cells from PBMCs. Subset meaning: CD45RA-negative fraction. The receptors originated from a man between 18 and 29 years old in good health. Some clones in this sample may be carry-over from other donors' samples.

This chain joins TRBV7-2 and TRBJ2-1; tentatively, D is TRBD2 (5 bases). CDR1 is SGHTA and CDR2 is FQGNSA in the germline V gene. The CDR3 is 11 amino acids. Trimming cost V 5 bases and J 12 bases, with 11 bases left between them. The CDR3 reads CASSGGLLQFF. CDR3 nucleotide sequence: TGTGCCAGCAGCGGAGGTCTACTGCAGTTCTTC.

This sequence joins TRBV6-1 and TRBJ1-2; no clear D. The CDR3 runs 10 residues. Trimming removed 2 bases from V and 8 bases from J, with 3 bases in between. Looked up from germline, CDR1 is MNHNS and CDR2 is SASEGT. CDR3 amino acids: CASSEKGYTF. The CDR3 region has the DNA TGTGCCAGCAGTGAAAAGGGCTACACCTTC.

The chain couples TRBV28 to TRBJ2-2, with 9 bases fitting TRBD1. Unmatched junction bases numbered 13, after V lost 5 bases and J lost 6 bases. The CDR3 sequence is 17 residues long. Germline V gives CDR1 MDHEN, CDR2 SYDVKM. CDR3 sequence (DNA): TGTGCCAGCAGTCGGAATCCGGGACAGGGAGACCCCGGGGAGCTGTTTTTT. It specifies CASSRNPGQGDPGELFF.

The chain joins TRBV16 to TRBJ2-3, with TRBD2 identical over 8 bases. With 3 bases clipped from V and 1 base from J, the junction kept 6 bases outside the gene matches. CDR1 is KGHSY, CDR2 FQNENV, per germline. This CDR3 is 16 amino acids long. The CDR3: CASSHPVTSGTDTQYF. Here the CDR3 DNA reads TGTGCCAGCAGCCATCCCGTGACTAGCGGCACAGATACGCAGTATTTT.